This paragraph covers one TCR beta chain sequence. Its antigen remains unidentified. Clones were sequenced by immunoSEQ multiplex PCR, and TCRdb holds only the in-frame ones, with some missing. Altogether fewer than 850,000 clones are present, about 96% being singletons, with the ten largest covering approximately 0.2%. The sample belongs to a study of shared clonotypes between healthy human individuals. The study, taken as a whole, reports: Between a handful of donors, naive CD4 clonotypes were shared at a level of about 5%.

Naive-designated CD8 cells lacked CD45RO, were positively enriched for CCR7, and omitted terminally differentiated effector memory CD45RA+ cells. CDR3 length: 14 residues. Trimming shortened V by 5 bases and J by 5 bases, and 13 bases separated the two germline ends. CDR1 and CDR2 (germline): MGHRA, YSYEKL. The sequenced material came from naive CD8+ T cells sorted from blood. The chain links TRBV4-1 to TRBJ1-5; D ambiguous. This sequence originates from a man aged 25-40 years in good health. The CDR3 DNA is TGCGCCAGCAGCGATAGTTACGGAGATCAGCCCCAGCATTTT. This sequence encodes CASSDSYGDQPQHF.